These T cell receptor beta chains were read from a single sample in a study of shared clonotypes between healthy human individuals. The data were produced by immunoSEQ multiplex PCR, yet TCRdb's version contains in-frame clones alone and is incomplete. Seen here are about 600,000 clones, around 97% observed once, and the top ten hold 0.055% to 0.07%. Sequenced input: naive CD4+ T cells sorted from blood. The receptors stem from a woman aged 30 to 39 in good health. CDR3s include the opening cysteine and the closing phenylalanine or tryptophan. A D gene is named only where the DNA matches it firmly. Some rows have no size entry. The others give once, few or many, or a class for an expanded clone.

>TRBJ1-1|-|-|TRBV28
TGTGCCAGCAGTTTCTGGGGGGCTCGGGACACTGAAGCTTTCTTT
CASSFWGARDTEAFF
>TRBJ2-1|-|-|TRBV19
TGTGCCAGTAAGGACGTGGGATACAATGAGCAGTTCTTC
CASKDVGYNEQFF
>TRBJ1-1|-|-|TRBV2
TGTGCCAGCATTGTGGGACGGATGAACACTGAAGCTTTCTTT
CASIVGRMNTEAFF
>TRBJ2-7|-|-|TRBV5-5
TGTGCCAGCAGCGTTTTGCTGGACAGACACTCCTACGAGCAGTACTTC
CASSVLLDRHSYEQYF
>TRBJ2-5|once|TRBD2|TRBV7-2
TGTGCCAGCAGCTTAATCAGCGGGTCTAGCGGGAGTCAAGAGACCCAGTACTTC
CASSLISGSSGSQETQYF
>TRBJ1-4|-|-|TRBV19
TGTGCCAGTAGTATAGACCGGACGGCAACTAATGAAAAACTGTTTTTT
CASSIDRTATNEKLFF
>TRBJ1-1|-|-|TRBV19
TGTGCCAGTCAGGGCGAGGTCTCGAACACTGAAGCTTTCTTT
CASQGEVSNTEAFF
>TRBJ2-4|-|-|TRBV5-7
TGTGCCAGCAGCATCTCTACAGGGAGTGGACACATTCAGTACTTC
CASSISTGSGHIQYF
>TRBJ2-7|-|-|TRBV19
TGTGCCAGTAGCCCCCGGCACGGGCGGAACTACGAGCAGTACTTC
CASSPRHGRNYEQYF
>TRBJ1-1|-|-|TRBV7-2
TGTGCCAGCAGCCCCGGACACCAGAACACTGAAGCTTTCTTT
CASSPGHQNTEAFF
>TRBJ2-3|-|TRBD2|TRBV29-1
TGCAGCGTTCCCCAGACTAGCGGAGATACGCAGTATTTT
CSVPQTSGDTQYF
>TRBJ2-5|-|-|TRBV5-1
TGCGCCAGCTCACTTGGACACACAGAGACCCAGTACTTC
CASSLGHTETQYF
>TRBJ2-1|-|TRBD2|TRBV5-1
TGCGCCAGCCAGAGGACTAGCGGAAGCTCCTACAATGAGCAGTTCTTC
CASQRTSGSSYNEQFF
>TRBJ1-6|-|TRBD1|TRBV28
TGTGCCAGCAGTACGGGACAGTTTCAATCACCCCTCCACTTT
CASSTGQFQSPLHF
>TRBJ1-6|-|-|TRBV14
TGTGCCAGCAGCAAGAATGCGAATTCACCCCTCCACTTT
CASSKNANSPLHF
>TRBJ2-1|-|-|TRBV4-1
TGCGCCAGCAGCCAAGCGGGGGTAGCTGCGCAGTTCTTC
CASSQAGVAAQFF
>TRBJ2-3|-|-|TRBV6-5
TGTGCCAGCAATAAGTGGGCTCTAGGAGATACGCAGTATTTT
CASNKWALGDTQYF